The 7 T cell receptor beta chains given below trace back to one sample, sequenced in a study of control samples from healthy donors and cancer patients. Libraries were prepared by immunoSEQ multiplex PCR; TCRdb keeps only in-frame clonotypes and omits some of them. Counted here are over 150,000 clones, approximately 93% occurring once; the ten biggest clones make up around 5.4%. The sample was blood. These receptors came from a man aged 40-55 years in good health.

This chain connects TRBV12-5 to TRBJ2-7; 7 bases are a match to TRBD1. The V segment lost 5 bases and the J segment 6 bases; nucleotides outside the gene matches: 10. Germline assignment: CDR1 LGHNT and CDR2 FRNRAP. This CDR3 spans 14 amino acids. In DNA, the CDR3 is TGTGCTAGTGGTCCCCAGGACAGGTCGTCCGAGCAGTACTTC. It specifies CASGPQDRSSEQYF.

The V gene is TRBV27, the J gene TRBJ1-2, with 10 bases fitting TRBD1. In germline, CDR1 is MNHEY, CDR2 SMNVEV (reference sequence). CDR3 length equals 14 residues. Trimming at V came to 6 bases and at J to 3 bases, leaving 4 bases not matched to a gene. The CDR3 region is CASSFGQGDYGYTF. CDR3 DNA: TGTGCCAGCAGCTTCGGACAGGGGGACTATGGCTACACCTTC.

The J gene is TRBJ2-3, the V gene TRBV19; D might be TRBD2 (7 bases). Germline CDR1 is LNHDA and CDR2 is SQIVND (reference sequence). This CDR3 has 18 residues. Trimming removed 1 base at V and 2 bases at J, with 19 bases between. The CDR3 DNA is TGTGCCAGTAGTATAGCCCTATGGCGGGGGCCACACACAGATACGCAGTATTTT. Amino acid sequence: CASSIALWRGPHTDTQYF.

V is TRBV6-5 and J is TRBJ1-6, with D perhaps matching TRBD1 (5 bases). There are 14 residues in the CDR3. The germline V and J ends were trimmed by 5 bases and 7 bases, with 12 bases remaining between them. Germline loops: CDR1 MNHEY, CDR2 SVGAGI. The CDR3 here is CASSPQGFNSPLHF. The CDR3, as DNA: TGTGCCAGCAGTCCCCAGGGTTTCAATTCACCCCTCCACTTT.

The chain couples TRBV6-5 to TRBJ1-1; D remains ambiguous. CDR3 length: 15 amino acids. Germline CDR1 MNHEY, CDR2 SVGAGI. Trimming took 2 bases from V and 5 from J, leaving 15 bases between them. Written as DNA, the CDR3 is TGTGCCAGCAGTTACCGCATGTCGGAAGGAACTGAAGCTTTCTTT. Protein: CASSYRMSEGTEAFF.

V is TRBV28 and J is TRBJ1-3, with D unresolved. Germline V gives CDR1 MDHEN, CDR2 SYDVKM. V was cut by 4 bases and J by 0 bases, with 7 bases left in between. The CDR3 runs to 14 residues. The CDR3 DNA sequence: TGTGCCAGCAGTTCCTGGTACTCTGGAAACACCATATATTTT. This translates into CASSSWYSGNTIYF.

The chain uses TRBV6-4 and TRBJ2-3, with TRBD2 matching 9 bases. The CDR3 spans 16 residues. The trim removed 4 bases at V and 6 bases at J, leaving 11 bases unmatched. Germline V gene lookup returns CDR1 MRHNA and CDR2 SNTAGT. This CDR3 reads CASSVAGDPSEDTQYF. The CDR3 coding sequence is TGTGCCAGCAGTGTAGCGGGGGACCCCTCCGAGGATACGCAGTATTTT.